The entry below gives a single T cell receptor beta chain sequence along with its context. Antigen: not known. Donors had no recently reported acute infections or vaccinations and were HIV-negative. The split of CD4+ cells yielded CD45RA+ naive and CD45RA-negative memory subsets. This CDR3 is 16 amino acids long. The V and J ends lost 7 bases and 8 bases, in that order; junction bases with no gene match: 11. Germline values: CDR1 LNHDA, CDR2 SQIVND (reference sequence). This record comes from a study of shared clonotypes between healthy human individuals. The table came from immunoSEQ multiplex PCR; TCRdb's copy has only in-frame clones and leaves some out. Of around 990,000 clones listed, roughly 80% are singletons. Study observations and caveats: Approximately 5.3% was the fraction of naive CD4 clonotypes found shared across a few donors. Only blood was sampled, and tissue TCR repertoires likely differ from blood ones.

Sample: memory CD4+ T cells from PBMCs. Subset meaning: CD45RA-negative fraction. The V gene is TRBV19, the J gene TRBJ2-1; 13 nucleotides agree with TRBD2. The TCR sequence derives from a man between 18 and 35 years old in good health. Some clones in this sample may be carry-over from other donors' samples. In DNA, the CDR3 is TGTGCCAGTAAAGCATGGACTAGCGGGAGTTTCGATGAGCAGTTCTTC. Its translation: CASKAWTSGSFDEQFF.